This paragraph reports one T cell receptor (beta chain). Its antigen has not been determined. The junction differs from germline at one of its ends, possibly a read error. This sample is drawn from a study of blood T cells in healthy people across ages (dated by TCRdb to between 2014 and 2016). The study in broad terms: In model experiments, roughly one uniquely barcoded TCR beta cDNA molecule per two T cells was captured by template switching. To track age-related changes in TCR beta repertoire diversity, the study relied on deep sequencing normalized with unique cDNA molecular identifiers. The donors were split into four age groups: young (average around 17 years), middle-aged (39), aged (approximately 60) and long-lived (roughly 88). To avoid experimental bias, donors of different ages were randomly spread across the sequencing lanes. The study analyzed two additional independent replicas of 1 million unique cDNA reads from the same blood draw for two donors, one aged 18 to 30 and one aged 80 or older.

According to the germline V gene, CDR1 reads SGHRS and CDR2 reads YFSETQ. The CDR3 runs 14 amino acids, cysteine and phenylalanine included. The retained sequence is limited to the CDR3, 42 bases, with the frame set at the first base. The donors were roughly 39 Caucasian individuals from Russia, aged roughly 6 to 100 years, who were systemically healthy. Each donor gave approximately 9.3 milliliters of peripheral blood, collected into EDTA-treated Vacutainer tubes. PBMCs were isolated by Ficoll-Paque density-gradient centrifugation, with at least 6 million obtained per sample. Trizol reagent was used to extract total RNA from the PBMCs, yielding at least 5 micrograms per sample. For every donor, flow cytometry on a PBMC aliquot measured the percentage of naive CD45RAhigh/CD27high T cells. Receptors were amplified or captured by 5' RACE. The reads were generated on an Illumina HiSeq 2500. The second PCR ran for roughly 6 to 11 cycles and used a J-beta primer mix along with a sample-barcoded 5' primer. A unique molecular identifier was introduced onto each TCR beta cDNA molecule by a template-switch 5' adaptor carrying 12 random nucleotides. At least 3 million CDR3-containing paired-end reads were obtained from each sample. The Mint cDNA synthesis kit, primed by a TRBC-specific oligonucleotide, was used to synthesize first-strand cDNA from all RNA. All cDNA was treated with uracil-DNA glycosylase and then went through a first 18-cycle PCR with the universal primers M1SS and BC2_uni_R. Per the source publication's procedure: For normalization, 1 million high-quality reads were randomly selected from each sample, with every read carrying a distinct molecular identifier. Reads sharing molecular identifiers were discarded rather than binned into consensus sequences. CDR3 identification, clonotype clustering and error correction used MiTCR with a Q25 quality threshold and the strictest error-elimination algorithm. A nonparametric unseen species model with Euler transformation was used to estimate lower-bound total TCR beta diversity. Using fastp at Q25 and MiXCR, TCRdb reprocessed the public reads and kept productive beta chains. Every distinct CDR3 protein forms one entry, paired with its most common genes and DNA. The V and J calls and clone size are TCRdb's, not the authors'. The sample data list hundreds of thousands of distinct CDR3 sequences, and roughly 50% of these were observed just once. Over 30% of the sample is held by the ten biggest clonotypes.

The paper as a whole reports these results and caveats: Bulk unsorted PBMC profiling prevented conclusive comparison of naive and antigen-experienced compartments. Estimates of total diversity based on one million sequenced T cells were considered lower bounds and underestimates. There was a strong correlation between observed TCR beta diversity and the percentage of naive T cells measured by flow cytometry. As age increased, observed TCR beta diversity per million T cells dropped in a roughly linear way, and a significant reduction was already evident by age about 40. Donor CMV infection status was unknown, potentially confounding age-related changes in expanded clonotypes. Compared with the aged group, more naive CD4+ T cells, fewer expanded clones and increased TCR diversity were shown by the long-lived group, suggesting age selection.

The receptor's source is a man in his 60s in good health. The sample comprised blood. The rearranged segments are TRBV5-1 and TRBJ1-5, with the D gene call left open. The nucleotide sequence is given as TGCGCCAGCAGCTTGTACGGGGAAAATCGGCCCCAGCATTTT. Protein translation: CASSLYGENRPQHF.